This TCR beta chain was sequenced in a study of shared clonotypes between healthy human individuals. J lost 6 bases, V lost 3 bases, and 7 bases had no gene match. There are 16 residues in the CDR3. The germline gives CDR1 SGHNT, CDR2 YENEEA. Replicate PCRs were loaded with 250 to 350 ng DNA from unsorted PBMC, around 30,000 T cell genomes. Sequenced by immunoSEQ multiplex PCR; TCRdb stores in-frame clones only, minus some. Here the sample spans about half a million clones, more than 75% being singletons. What was sequenced was PBMCs. This TCR was sampled from a woman between 40 and 55 years old in good health. Some clones in this sample may be carry-over from other donors' samples. This chain connects TRBV11-3 to TRBJ2-1, with 11 bases aligning to TRBD2. DNA for the CDR3: TGTGCCAGCAGCTTTACTAGCGGGAGCGCATCCAATGAGCAGTTCTTC. Protein product: CASSFTSGSASNEQFF.